This T cell receptor beta chain was captured in a study of T-cell memory formation after mild COVID-19. Notes on the study in general: SARS-CoV-2 specificity of second-wave clones peaking day 37 was unconfirmed. Detection of some responders pre-infection suggested pre-existing cross-reactive memory T cells participated.

It was 5'RACE with constant-segment primers that produced the TCR alpha and TCR beta cDNA libraries, which carried sample barcodes and UMIs. TCRdb passed the 5' RACE reads through MiXCR, listing each CDR3 protein once. The sample includes hundreds of thousands of distinct CDR3 sequences, roughly a quarter of them seen just once. This clonotype was seen a handful of times. Its specificity is unknown. Germline V gives CDR1 SGHAT, CDR2 FQNNGV. The CDR3 loop spans 14 amino acids. With 0 bases removed from V and 6 bases from J, the gap between germline ends came to 11 bases. The chain has TRBV11-2 and TRBJ1-1; D is unclear. Sequencing was carried out using PBMCs or a T cell subset sorted from them (not recorded which). The TCR originated in an adult woman who had mild COVID-19 (a few samples of this study predate the infection). Cell type and time point are not known. CDR3 sequence: CASSLEIRPAEAFF. DNA of the CDR3: TGTGCCAGCAGCTTAGAAATACGGCCGGCTGAAGCTTTCTTT.